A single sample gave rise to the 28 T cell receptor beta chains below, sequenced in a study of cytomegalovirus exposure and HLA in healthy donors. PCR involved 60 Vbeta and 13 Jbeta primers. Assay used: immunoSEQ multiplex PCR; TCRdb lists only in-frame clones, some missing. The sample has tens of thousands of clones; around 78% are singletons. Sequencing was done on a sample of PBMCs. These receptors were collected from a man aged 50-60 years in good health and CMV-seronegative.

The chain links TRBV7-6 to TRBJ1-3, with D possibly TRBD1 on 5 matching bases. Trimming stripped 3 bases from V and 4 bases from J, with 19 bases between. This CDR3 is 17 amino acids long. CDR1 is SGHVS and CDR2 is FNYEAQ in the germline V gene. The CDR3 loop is CASSFGGDRPGGNTIYF. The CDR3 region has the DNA TGTGCCAGCAGCTTCGGAGGGGACCGCCCTGGGGGAAACACCATATATTTT.

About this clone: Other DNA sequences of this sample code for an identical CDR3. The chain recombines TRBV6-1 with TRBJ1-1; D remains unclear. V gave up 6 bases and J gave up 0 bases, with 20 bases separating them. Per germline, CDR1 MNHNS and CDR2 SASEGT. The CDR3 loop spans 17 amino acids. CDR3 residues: CASSEIARLDLNTEAFF. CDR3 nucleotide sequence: TGTGCCAGCAGCGAAATCGCTCGGTTGGACTTGAACACTGAAGCTTTCTTT.

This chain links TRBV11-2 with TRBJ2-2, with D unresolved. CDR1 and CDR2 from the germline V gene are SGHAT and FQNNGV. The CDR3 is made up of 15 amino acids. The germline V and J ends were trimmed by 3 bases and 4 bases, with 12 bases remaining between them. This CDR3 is CASSFNSISTGELFF. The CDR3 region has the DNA TGTGCCAGCAGCTTTAACAGCATATCCACCGGGGAGCTGTTTTTT.

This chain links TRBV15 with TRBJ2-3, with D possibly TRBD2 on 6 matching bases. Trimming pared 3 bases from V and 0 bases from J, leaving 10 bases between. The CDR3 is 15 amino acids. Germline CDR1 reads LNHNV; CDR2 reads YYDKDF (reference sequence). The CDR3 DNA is TGTGCCACCAGCAGGGCGGGGCGGAGCACAGATACGCAGTATTTT. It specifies CATSRAGRSTDTQYF. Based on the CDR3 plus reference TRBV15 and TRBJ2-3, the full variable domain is DAMVIQNPRYQVTQFGKPVTLSCSQTLNHNVMYWYQQKSSQAPKLLFHYYDKDFNNEADTPDNFQSRRPNTSFCFLDIRSPGLGDTAMYLCATSRAGRSTDTQYFGPGTRLTVL.

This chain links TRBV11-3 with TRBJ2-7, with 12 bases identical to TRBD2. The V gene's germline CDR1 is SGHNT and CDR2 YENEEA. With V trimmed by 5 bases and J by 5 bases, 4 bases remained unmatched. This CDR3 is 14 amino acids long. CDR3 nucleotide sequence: TGTGCCAGCAGCCCGACTAGCGGGAGAAACGAGCAGTACTTC. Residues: CASSPTSGRNEQYF.

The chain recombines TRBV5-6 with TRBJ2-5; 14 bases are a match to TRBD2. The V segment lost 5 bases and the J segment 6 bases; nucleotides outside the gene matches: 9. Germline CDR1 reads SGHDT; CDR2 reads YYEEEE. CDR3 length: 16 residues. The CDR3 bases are TGTGCCAGCAGTTACGGCGGACTAGCGGGGGGTAAGACCCAGTACTTC. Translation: CASSYGGLAGGKTQYF.

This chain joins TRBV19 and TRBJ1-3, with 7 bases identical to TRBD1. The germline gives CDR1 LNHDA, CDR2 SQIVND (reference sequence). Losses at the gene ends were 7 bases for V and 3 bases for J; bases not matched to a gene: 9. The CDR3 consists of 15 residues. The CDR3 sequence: CASIPQRTGGNTIYF. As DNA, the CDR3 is TGTGCCAGTATACCACAGCGGACAGGTGGAAACACCATATATTTT.

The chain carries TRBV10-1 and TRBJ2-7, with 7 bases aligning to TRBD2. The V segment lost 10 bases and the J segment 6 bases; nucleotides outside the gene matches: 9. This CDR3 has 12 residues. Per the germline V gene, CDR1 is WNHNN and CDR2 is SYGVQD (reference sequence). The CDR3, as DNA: TGCGCCATCCTGGGGGGGGTTTGCGAGCAGTACTTC. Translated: CAILGGVCEQYF.

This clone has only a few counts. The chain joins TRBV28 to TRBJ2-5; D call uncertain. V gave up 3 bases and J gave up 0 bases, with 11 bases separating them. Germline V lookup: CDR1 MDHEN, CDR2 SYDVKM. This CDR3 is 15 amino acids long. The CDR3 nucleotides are TGTGCCAGCAGTTTGCCAAATCAGTACCAAGAGACCCAGTACTTC. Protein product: CASSLPNQYQETQYF.

The CDR3 is CASSLESHGEQFF. The CDR3 DNA reads TGTGCCAGCAGCTTAGAAAGTCACGGTGAGCAGTTCTTC. This chain links TRBV11-3 with TRBJ2-1, with no clear D. Germline V gene lookup returns CDR1 SGHNT and CDR2 YENEEA. Trimming pared 0 bases from V and 9 bases from J, leaving 9 bases between. This CDR3 region has 13 residues.

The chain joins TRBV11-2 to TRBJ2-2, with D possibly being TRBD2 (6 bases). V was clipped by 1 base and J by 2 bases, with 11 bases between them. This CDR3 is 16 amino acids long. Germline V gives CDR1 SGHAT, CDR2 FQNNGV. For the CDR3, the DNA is TGTGCCAGCAGCTTAGCCAGCGGGTACAACACCGGGGAGCTGTTTTTT. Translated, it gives CASSLASGYNTGELFF.

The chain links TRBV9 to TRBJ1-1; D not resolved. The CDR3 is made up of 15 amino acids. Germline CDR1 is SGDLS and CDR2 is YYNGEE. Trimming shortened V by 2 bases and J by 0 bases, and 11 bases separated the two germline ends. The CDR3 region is CASSVSVGVNTEAFF. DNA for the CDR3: TGTGCCAGCAGCGTCTCCGTGGGAGTGAACACTGAAGCTTTCTTT.

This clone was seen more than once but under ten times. CDR3 DNA sequence: TGTGCCAGCAGCTTCAGTTACAATCAGCCCCAGCATTTT. This sequence encodes CASSFSYNQPQHF. The V and J genes are TRBV5-6 and TRBJ1-5, with D uncertain. The V end was cut by 2 bases, the J end by 3 bases, with 6 bases between. This CDR3 is 13 amino acids long. Germline-derived CDR1 and CDR2 are SGHDT and YYEEEE.

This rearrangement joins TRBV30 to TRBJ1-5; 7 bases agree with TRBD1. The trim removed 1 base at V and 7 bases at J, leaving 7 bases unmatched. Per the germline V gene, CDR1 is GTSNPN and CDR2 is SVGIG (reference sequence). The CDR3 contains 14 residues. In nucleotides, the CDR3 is TGTGCCTGGAGTGGAGGGGACAGTGCCCAGCCCCAGCATTTT. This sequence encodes CAWSGGDSAQPQHF.

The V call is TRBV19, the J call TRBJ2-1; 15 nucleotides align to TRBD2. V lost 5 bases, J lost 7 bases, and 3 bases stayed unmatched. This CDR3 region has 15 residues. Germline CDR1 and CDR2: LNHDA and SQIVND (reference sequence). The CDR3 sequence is CASSFGLAGGNEQFF. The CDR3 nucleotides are TGTGCCAGTAGTTTCGGACTAGCGGGAGGGAATGAGCAGTTCTTC.

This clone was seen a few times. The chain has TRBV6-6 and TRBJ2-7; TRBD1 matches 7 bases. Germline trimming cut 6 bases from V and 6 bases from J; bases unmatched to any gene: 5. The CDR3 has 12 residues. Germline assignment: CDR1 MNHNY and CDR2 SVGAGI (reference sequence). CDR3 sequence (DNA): TGTGCCAGCAGCTTAACAGGGGCCGAGCAGTACTTC. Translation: CASSLTGAEQYF.

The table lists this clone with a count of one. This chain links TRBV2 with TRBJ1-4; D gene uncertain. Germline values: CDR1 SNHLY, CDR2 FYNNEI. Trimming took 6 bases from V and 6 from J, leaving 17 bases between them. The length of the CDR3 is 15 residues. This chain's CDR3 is CASRDRDPRDEKLFF. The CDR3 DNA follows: TGTGCCAGCAGAGACCGGGATCCGAGGGATGAAAAACTGTTTTTT. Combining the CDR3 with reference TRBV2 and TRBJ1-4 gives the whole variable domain EPEVTQTPSHQVTQMGQEVILRCVPISNHLYFYWYRQILGQKVEFLVSFYNNEISEKSEIFDDQFSVERPDGSNFTLKIRSTKLEDSAMYFCASRDRDPRDEKLFFGSGTQLSVL.

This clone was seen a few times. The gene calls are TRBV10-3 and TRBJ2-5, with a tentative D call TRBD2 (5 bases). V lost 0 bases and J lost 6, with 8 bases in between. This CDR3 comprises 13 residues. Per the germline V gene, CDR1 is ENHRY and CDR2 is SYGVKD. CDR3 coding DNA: TGTGCCATCAGTGAGTCGGCTAGCCAGACCCAGTACTTC. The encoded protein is CAISESASQTQYF.

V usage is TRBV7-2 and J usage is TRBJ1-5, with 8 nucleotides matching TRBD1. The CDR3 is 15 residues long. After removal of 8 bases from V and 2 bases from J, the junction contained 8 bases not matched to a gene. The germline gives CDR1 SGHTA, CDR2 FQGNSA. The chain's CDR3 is CASQVGDRRNQPQHF. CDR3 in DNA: TGTGCCAGCCAAGTAGGGGACAGGCGCAATCAGCCCCAGCATTTT.

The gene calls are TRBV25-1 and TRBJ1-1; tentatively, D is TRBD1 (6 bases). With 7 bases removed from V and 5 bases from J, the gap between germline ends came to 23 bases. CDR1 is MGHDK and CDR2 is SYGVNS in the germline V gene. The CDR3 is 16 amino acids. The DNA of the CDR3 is TGTGCCAGCATGCACCACAGGGTGACATCGGGGACTGAAGCTTTCTTT. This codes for CASMHHRVTSGTEAFF.

DNA for the CDR3: TGTGCCAGCTACAAGAACAGGGTTAACACTGAAGCTTTCTTT. The encoded protein is CASYKNRVNTEAFF. J is TRBJ1-1 and V is TRBV6-1, with D possibly being TRBD1 (6 bases). Trimming pared 8 bases from V and 2 bases from J, leaving 15 bases between. Germline V gives CDR1 MNHNS, CDR2 SASEGT. CDR3 size: 14 residues.

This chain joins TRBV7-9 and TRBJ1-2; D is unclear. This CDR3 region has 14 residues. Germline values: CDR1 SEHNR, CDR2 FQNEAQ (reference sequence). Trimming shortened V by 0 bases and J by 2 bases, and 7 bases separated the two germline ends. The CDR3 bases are TGTGCCAGCAGCTTAGCGCGGTCAAACTATGGCTACACCTTC. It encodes CASSLARSNYGYTF. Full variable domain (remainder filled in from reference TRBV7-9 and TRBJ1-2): DTGVSQNPRHKITKRGQNVTFRCDPISEHNRLYWYRQTLGQGPEFLTYFQNEAQLEKSRLLSDRFSAERPKGSFSTLEIQRTEQGDSAMYLCASSLARSNYGYTFGSGTRLTVV.

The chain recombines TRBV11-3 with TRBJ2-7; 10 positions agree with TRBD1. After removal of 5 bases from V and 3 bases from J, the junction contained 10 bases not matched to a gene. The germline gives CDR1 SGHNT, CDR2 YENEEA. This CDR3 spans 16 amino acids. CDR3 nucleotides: TGTGCCAGCAGCCCTAGTCTGACAGGGGGCAACTACGAGCAGTACTTC. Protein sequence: CASSPSLTGGNYEQYF. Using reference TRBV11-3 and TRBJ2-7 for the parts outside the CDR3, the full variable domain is EAGVVQSPRYKIIEKKQPVAFWCNPISGHNTLYWYLQNLGQGPELLIRYENEEAVDDSQLPKDRFSAERLKGVDSTLKIQPAELGDSAVYLCASSPSLTGGNYEQYFGPGTRLTVT.

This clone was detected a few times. CDR3 loop: CASALAGDEQYF. The CDR3 DNA reads TGTGCCAGTGCGCTAGCGGGGGACGAGCAGTACTTC. The rearrangement joins TRBV19 to TRBJ2-7; TRBD2 matches 10 bases. Germline trimming cut 8 bases from V and 5 bases from J; bases unmatched to any gene: 3. Germline V gene lookup returns CDR1 LNHDA and CDR2 SQIVND (reference sequence). The length of the CDR3 is 12 residues. The full variable domain, rest sourced from reference TRBV19 and TRBJ2-7, is DGGITQSPKYLFRKEGQNVTLSCEQNLNHDAMYWYRQDPGQGLRLIYYSQIVNDFQKGDIAEGYSVSREKKESFPLTVTSAQKNPTAFYLCASALAGDEQYFGPGTRLTVT.

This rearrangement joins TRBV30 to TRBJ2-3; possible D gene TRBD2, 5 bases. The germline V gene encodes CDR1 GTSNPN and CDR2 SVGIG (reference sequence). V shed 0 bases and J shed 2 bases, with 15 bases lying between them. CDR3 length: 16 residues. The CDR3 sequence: CAWSVGDFISTDTQYF. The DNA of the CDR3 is TGTGCCTGGAGTGTCGGGGATTTTATTTCCACAGATACGCAGTATTTT.

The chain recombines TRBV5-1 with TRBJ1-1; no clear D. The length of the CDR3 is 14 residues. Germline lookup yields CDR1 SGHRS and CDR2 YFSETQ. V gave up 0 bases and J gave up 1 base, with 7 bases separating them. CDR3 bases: TGCGCCAGCAGCTTGGATGGAGGGAACACTGAAGCTTTCTTT. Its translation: CASSLDGGNTEAFF.

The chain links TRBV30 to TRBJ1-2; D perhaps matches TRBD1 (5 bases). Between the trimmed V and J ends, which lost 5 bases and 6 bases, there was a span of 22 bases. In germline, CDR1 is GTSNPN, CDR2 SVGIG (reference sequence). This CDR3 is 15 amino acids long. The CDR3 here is CAWDSGTAGLNGYTF. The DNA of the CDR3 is TGTGCCTGGGACTCCGGGACGGCGGGACTCAATGGCTACACCTTC.

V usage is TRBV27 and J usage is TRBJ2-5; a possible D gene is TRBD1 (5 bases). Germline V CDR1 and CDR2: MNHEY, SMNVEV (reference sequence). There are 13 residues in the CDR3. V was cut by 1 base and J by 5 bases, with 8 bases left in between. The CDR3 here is CASSLLGRETQYF. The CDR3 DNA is TGTGCCAGCAGTTTATTGGGGCGGGAGACCCAGTACTTC.